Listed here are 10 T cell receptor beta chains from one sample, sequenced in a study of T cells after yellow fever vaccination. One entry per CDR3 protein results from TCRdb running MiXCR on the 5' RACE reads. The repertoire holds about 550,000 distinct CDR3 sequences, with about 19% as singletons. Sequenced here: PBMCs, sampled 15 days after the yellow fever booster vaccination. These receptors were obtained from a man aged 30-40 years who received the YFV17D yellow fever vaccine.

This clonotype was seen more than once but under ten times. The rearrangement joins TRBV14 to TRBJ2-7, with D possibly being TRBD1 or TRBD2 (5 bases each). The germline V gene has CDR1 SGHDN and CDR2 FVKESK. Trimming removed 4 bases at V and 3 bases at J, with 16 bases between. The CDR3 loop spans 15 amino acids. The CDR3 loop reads CASSPDSARDYEQYF. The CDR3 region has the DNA TGTGCCAGCAGCCCTGACAGCGCACGGGACTACGAGCAGTACTTC.

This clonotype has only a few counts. The CDR3 bases are TGTGCCAGCAGTTACGTCGGGAGGGCCCTTCTCGACGAGCAGTACTTC. This encodes CASSYVGRALLDEQYF. V gene TRBV6-5 combines with J gene TRBJ2-7; 8 bases agree with TRBD2. The germline V gene has CDR1 MNHEY and CDR2 SVGAGI. CDR3 length equals 16 residues. Trimming removed 2 bases from V and 5 bases from J; junction bases left unmatched: 11.

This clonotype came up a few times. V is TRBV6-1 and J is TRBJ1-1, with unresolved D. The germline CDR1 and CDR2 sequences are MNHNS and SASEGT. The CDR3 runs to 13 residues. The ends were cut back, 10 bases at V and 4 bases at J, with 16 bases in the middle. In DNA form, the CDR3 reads TGTGCCACCCTAAACTCCGATAGCACTGAAGCTTTCTTT. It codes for CATLNSDSTEAFF.

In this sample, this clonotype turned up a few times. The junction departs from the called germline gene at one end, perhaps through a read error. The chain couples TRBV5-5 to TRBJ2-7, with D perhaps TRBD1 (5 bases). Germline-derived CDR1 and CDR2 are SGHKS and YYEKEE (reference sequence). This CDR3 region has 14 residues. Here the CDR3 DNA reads TGTGCCAGCAGTCCTCAGGGTCGCGGCTCGGCAGGCAGTTTC. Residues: CASSPQGRGSAGSF.

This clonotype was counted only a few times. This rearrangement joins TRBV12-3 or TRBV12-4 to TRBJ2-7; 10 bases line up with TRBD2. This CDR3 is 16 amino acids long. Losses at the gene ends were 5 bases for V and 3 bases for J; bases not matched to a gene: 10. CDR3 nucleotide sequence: TGTGCCAGCAGTACCCGGACTAGCGGAGGGAACTACGAGCAGTACTTC. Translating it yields CASSTRTSGGNYEQYF.

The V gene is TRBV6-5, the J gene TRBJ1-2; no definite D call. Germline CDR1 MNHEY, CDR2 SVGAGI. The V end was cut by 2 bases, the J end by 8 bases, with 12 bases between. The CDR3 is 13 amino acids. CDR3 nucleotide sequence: TGTGCCAGCAGTTACCGGGCAGCTAGGGGCTACACCTTC. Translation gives CASSYRAARGYTF.

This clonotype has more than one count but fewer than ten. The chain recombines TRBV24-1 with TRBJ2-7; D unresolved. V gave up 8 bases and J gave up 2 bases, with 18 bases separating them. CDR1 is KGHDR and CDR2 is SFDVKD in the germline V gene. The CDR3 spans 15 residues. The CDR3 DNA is TGTGCCACCAATGCTTACGACAAGACCCCCTACGAGCAGTACTTC. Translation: CATNAYDKTPYEQYF.

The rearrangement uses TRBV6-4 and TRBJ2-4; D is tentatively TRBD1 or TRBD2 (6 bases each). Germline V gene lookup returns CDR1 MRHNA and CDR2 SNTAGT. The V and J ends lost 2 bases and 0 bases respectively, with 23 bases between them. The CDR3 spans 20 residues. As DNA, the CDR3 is TGTGCCAGCAGTGACACACTCAGGGGAGGCGGGTACATAGCCAAAAACATTCAGTACTTC. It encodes CASSDTLRGGGYIAKNIQYF.

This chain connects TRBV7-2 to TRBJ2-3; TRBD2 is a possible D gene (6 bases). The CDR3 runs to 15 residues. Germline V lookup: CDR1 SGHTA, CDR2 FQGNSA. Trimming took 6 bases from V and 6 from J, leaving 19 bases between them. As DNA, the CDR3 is TGTGCCAGCAGTCCAGGCGGGACTCGTGGGGATACGCAGTATTTT. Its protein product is CASSPGGTRGDTQYF.

For the CDR3, the DNA is TGCGCCAGCAGCTATGGACAGAACCAAGAGACCCAGTACTTC. Protein product: CASSYGQNQETQYF. The chain employs TRBV5-1 and TRBJ2-5; tentatively, D is TRBD1 (6 bases). Per the germline V gene, CDR1 is SGHRS and CDR2 is YFSETQ. The CDR3 is 14 residues long. V dropped 3 bases and J dropped 0 bases, with 9 bases sitting between them.